Listed below are T cell receptor beta chains from one sample, sequenced in a study of shared clonotypes between healthy human individuals. Sequencing was performed with immunoSEQ multiplex PCR; in TCRdb, only in-frame clones are kept and a portion is missing. Of millions of clones in the sample, over 85% were seen once. The sample consisted of naive CD4+ T cells sorted from blood. The receptors originated from a man younger than 35 in good health. Both conserved end residues are trimmed from each CDR3. A D gene is named only where the DNA matches it firmly.

cdr3_aa,d_call,j_call,v_call
ASTGTGFQETQY,TRBD1,TRBJ2-5,TRBV28
ASTKGRGGNEQF,.,TRBJ2-1,TRBV7-2
AWSPQGLDTQY,.,TRBJ2-3,TRBV30
ASSPNRAVAKNIQY,.,TRBJ2-4,TRBV7-2
ASSKLPREGRGAPDTQY,.,TRBJ2-3,TRBV21-1
ASSLDGTGVYEQY,TRBD1,TRBJ2-7,TRBV7-2
ASRDEKLF,.,TRBJ1-4,TRBV6-5
ASSVGLAEETQY,TRBD2,TRBJ2-5,TRBV5-4
ASSRGQDSQPQH,TRBD1,TRBJ1-5,TRBV9
ASSAGQGFNEQY,.,TRBJ2-7,TRBV10-1
ASKAGTAVNTEAF,.,TRBJ1-1,TRBV7-9
ASSLGTGGNEKLF,TRBD1,TRBJ1-4,TRBV5-6
ASSLEGRSGGYT,.,TRBJ1-2,TRBV7-8
ASSLRDARDTGELF,.,TRBJ2-2,TRBV5-1
ASSRGLNQPQH,.,TRBJ1-5,TRBV18
ASSNLGSPYNEQF,.,TRBJ2-1,TRBV21-1
ASSYSRAQRAYEQY,.,.,TRBV6-5
ASSAGANTGELF,TRBD2,TRBJ2-2,TRBV10-2
ASSPAGLGYEQY,.,TRBJ2-7,TRBV18
ASRKSGRQGYT,.,TRBJ1-2,TRBV28
ASSVAKSSTDTQY,.,TRBJ2-3,TRBV9
ASSFGGNQPQH,.,TRBJ1-5,TRBV7-9
ASSAGTGLDAG,TRBD1,TRBJ2-6,TRBV2
ASSGQLQETQY,.,TRBJ2-5,TRBV2
ASSLGGGTYEQY,.,TRBJ2-7,TRBV4-1
ASSLQGYTEAF,.,TRBJ1-1,TRBV7-3
ASSQELTGGMNTEAF,TRBD1,TRBJ1-1,TRBV4-3
ASSSGEDHEQY,.,TRBJ2-7,TRBV11-3
ASSFQGRSRYEQY,.,TRBJ2-7,TRBV28
ASSPGTTAPNTEAF,.,TRBJ1-1,TRBV5-1
ASSLLGGRDTGELF,TRBD2,TRBJ2-2,TRBV28
ASSARGPTINTEAF,TRBD1,TRBJ1-1,TRBV2
ASSLGQGLQPQH,TRBD1,TRBJ1-5,TRBV6-6
ASSVASNSPLH,.,TRBJ1-6,TRBV9
ASRPAGGTTYEQY,.,TRBJ2-7,TRBV11-2
ASSIRPGLAGGPRTGELF,TRBD2,TRBJ2-2,TRBV7-6
ASSVAGVSGGELF,TRBD2,TRBJ2-2,TRBV6-1
ASSQLAGVGVDTQY,TRBD2,TRBJ2-3,TRBV5-1
ASRAGGTIY,.,TRBJ1-3,TRBV28
ASRGRGSTDTQY,.,TRBJ2-3,TRBV5-4
ASEGARGTDTQY,.,TRBJ2-3,TRBV21-1
ACSRSTDTQY,.,TRBJ2-3,TRBV7-2
ASSRPGGPNIQY,TRBD1,TRBJ2-4,TRBV6-5
ASSSHMTGTGNTIY,.,TRBJ1-3,TRBV5-1
ARGRGASVNTEAF,TRBD1,TRBJ1-1,TRBV30
ATSRDSGWLGPEF,.,TRBJ2-1,TRBV15
ASSVDRVGGELF,TRBD1,TRBJ2-2,TRBV2
ASSDPRGSGANVLT,.,TRBJ2-6,TRBV10-1
ASSQTERGETQY,TRBD2,TRBJ2-5,TRBV7-7
ASSPLWGSSSYNEQF,.,TRBJ2-1,TRBV9
ASSRGGQGNEKLF,.,TRBJ1-4,TRBV6-5
ASSPRTEAETQY,.,TRBJ2-5,TRBV5-4
AISARTGSYEQY,.,TRBJ2-7,TRBV10-3
SVRQGENTEAF,TRBD1,TRBJ1-1,TRBV29-1
ASSLDPQVKNTEAF,.,TRBJ1-1,TRBV5-1
ASSRDSTYEQY,TRBD1,TRBJ2-7,TRBV5-1
ASSSRVSYNSPLH,.,TRBJ1-6,TRBV11-2
AWSMTGRGYT,.,TRBJ1-2,TRBV30